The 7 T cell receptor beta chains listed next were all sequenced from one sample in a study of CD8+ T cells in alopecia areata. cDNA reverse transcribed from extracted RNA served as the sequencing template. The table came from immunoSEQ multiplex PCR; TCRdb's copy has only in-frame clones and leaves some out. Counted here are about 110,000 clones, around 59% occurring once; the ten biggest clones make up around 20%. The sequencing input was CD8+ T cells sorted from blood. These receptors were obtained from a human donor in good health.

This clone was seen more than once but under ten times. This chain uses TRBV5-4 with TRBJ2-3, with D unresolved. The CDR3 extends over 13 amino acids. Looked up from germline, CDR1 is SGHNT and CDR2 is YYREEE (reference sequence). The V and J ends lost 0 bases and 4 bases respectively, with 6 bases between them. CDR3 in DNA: TGTGCCAGCAGCTTGGAAGAGTCAGATACGCAGTATTTT. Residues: CASSLEESDTQYF.

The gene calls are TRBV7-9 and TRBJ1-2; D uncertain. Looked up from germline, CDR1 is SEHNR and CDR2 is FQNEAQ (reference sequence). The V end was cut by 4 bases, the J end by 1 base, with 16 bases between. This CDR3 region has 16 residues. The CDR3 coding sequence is TGTGCCAGCAGCTCCGTTAAGGACCCTAATAACTATGGCTACACCTTC. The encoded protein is CASSSVKDPNNYGYTF.

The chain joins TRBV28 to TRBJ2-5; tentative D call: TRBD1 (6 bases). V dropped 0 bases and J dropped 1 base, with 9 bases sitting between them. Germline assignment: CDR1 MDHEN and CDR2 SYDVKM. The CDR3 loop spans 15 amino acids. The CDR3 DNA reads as TGTGCCAGCAGTTTATGGACACAGGGCCAAGAGACCCAGTACTTC. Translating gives CASSLWTQGQETQYF. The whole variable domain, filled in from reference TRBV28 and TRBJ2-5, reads DVKVTQSSRYLVKRTGEKVFLECVQDMDHENMFWYRQDPGLGLRLIYFSYDVKMKEKGDIPEGYSVSREKKERFSLILESASTNQTSMYLCASSLWTQGQETQYFGPGTRLLVL.

The CDR3 is CSVKTRGRISGYTF. The CDR3, as DNA: TGCAGCGTTAAGACCAGGGGGCGCATCTCTGGCTACACCTTC. The V and J genes are TRBV29-1 and TRBJ1-2, with 8 bases aligning to TRBD1. With V trimmed by 5 bases and J by 7 bases, 12 bases remained unmatched. Germline-derived CDR1 and CDR2 are SQVTM and ANQGSEA. CDR3 length: 14 amino acids.

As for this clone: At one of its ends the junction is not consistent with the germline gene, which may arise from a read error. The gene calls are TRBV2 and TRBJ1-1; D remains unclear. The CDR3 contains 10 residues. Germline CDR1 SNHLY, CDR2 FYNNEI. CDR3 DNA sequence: TGCCATTCTGCGGGTCTGGAAGCTTTCTTT. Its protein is CHSAGLEAFF.

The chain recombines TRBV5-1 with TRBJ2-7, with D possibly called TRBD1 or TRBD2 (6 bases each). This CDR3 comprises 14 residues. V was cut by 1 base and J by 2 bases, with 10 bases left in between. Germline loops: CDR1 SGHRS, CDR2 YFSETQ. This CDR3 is CASSLTGAPYEQYF. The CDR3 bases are TGCGCCAGCAGCTTGACGGGGGCCCCCTACGAGCAGTACTTC.

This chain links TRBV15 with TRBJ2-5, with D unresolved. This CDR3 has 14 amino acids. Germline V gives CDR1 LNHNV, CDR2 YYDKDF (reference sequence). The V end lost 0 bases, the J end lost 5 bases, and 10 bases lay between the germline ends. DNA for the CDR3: TGTGCCACCAGCAGAGAAGAACTCTCGGAGACCCAGTACTTC. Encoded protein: CATSREELSETQYF. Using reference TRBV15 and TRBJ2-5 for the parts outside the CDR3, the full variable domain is DAMVIQNPRYQVTQFGKPVTLSCSQTLNHNVMYWYQQKSSQAPKLLFHYYDKDFNNEADTPDNFQSRRPNTSFCFLDIRSPGLGDTAMYLCATSREELSETQYFGPGTRLLVL.